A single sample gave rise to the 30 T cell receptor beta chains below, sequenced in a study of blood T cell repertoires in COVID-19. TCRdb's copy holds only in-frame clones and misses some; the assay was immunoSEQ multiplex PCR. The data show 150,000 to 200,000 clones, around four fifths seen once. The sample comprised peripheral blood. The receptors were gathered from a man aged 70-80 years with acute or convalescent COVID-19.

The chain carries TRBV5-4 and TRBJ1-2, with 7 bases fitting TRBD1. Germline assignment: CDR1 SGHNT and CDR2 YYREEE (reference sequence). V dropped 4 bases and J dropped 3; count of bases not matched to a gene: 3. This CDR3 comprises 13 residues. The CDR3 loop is CASSDDRDYGYTF. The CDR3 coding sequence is TGTGCCAGCAGCGACGACAGGGACTATGGCTACACCTTC.

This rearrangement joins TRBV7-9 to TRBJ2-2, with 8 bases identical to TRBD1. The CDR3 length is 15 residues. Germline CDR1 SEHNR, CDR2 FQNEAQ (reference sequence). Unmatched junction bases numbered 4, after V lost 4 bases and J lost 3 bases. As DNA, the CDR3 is TGTGCCAGCAGCTCCGGACAGGGAGACACCGGGGAGCTGTTTTTT. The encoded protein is CASSSGQGDTGELFF.

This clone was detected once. CDR3 coding DNA: TGTGCCATCAGTGAGTCTAACAGGGGGTATGGCTACACCTTC. Translating it yields CAISESNRGYGYTF. The rearrangement links TRBV10-3 to TRBJ1-2; 8 bases align to TRBD1. This CDR3 is built from 14 residues. Germline V CDR1 and CDR2: ENHRY, SYGVKD. V gave up 0 bases and J gave up 5 bases; unmatched junction bases: 2.

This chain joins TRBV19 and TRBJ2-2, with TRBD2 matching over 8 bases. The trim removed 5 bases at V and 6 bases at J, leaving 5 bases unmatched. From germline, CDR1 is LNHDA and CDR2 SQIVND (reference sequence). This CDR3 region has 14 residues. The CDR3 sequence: CASSAGGASGELFF. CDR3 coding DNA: TGTGCCAGTAGTGCGGGGGGCGCATCCGGGGAGCTGTTTTTT.

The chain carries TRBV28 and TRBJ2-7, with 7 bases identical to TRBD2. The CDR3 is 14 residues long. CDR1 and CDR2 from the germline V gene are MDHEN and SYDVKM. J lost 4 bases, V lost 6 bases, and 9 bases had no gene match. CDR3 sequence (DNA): TGTGCCAGCAGCCTAATGATTAGCGGGTACGAGCAGTACTTC. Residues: CASSLMISGYEQYF.

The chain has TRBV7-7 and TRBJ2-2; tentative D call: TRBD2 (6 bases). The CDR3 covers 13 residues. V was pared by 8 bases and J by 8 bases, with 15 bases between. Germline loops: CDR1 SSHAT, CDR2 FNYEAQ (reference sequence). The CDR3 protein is CASGSRGSGELFF. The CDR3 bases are TGTGCCAGCGGGTCCCGGGGGTCGGGGGAGCTGTTTTTT.

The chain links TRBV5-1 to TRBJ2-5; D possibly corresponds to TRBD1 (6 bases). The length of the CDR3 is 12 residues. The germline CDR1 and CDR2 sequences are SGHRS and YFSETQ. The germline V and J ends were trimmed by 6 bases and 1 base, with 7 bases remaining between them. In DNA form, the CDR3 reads TGCGCCAGCAAAGGGGGCCAAGAGACCCAGTACTTC. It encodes CASKGGQETQYF.

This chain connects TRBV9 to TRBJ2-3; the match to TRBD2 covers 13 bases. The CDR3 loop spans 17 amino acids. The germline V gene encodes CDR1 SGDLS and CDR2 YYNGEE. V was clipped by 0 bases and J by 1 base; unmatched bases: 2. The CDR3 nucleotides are TGTGCCAGCAGCGTAGGTACTAGCGGGGGGGGCACAGATACGCAGTATTTT. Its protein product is CASSVGTSGGGTDTQYF.

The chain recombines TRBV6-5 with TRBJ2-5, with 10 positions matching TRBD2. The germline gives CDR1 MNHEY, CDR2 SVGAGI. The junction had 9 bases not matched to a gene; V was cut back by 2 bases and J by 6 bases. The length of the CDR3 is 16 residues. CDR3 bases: TGTGCCAGCAGTTACGTAGCGGGAGGCCCCCAGAAGACCCAGTACTTC. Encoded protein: CASSYVAGGPQKTQYF.

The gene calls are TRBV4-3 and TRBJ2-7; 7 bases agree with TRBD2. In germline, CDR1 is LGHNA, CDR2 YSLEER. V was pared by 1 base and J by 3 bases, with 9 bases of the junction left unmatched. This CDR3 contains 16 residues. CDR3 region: CASSQVFNGDYYEQYF. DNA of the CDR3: TGCGCCAGCAGCCAAGTCTTCAACGGGGACTACTACGAGCAGTACTTC.

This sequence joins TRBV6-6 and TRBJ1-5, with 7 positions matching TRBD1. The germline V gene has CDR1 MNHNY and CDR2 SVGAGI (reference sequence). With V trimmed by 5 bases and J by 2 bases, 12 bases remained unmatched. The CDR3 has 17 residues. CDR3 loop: CASSPWSGGLGNQPQHF. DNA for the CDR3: TGTGCCAGCAGTCCCTGGTCAGGGGGTCTTGGCAATCAGCCCCAGCATTTT.

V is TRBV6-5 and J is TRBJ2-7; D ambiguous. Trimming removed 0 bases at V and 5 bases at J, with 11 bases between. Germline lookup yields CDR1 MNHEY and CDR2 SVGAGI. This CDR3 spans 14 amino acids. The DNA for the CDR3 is TGTGCCAGCAGTTACTCGGCAGGAATGAACGAGCAGTACTTC. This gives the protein CASSYSAGMNEQYF.

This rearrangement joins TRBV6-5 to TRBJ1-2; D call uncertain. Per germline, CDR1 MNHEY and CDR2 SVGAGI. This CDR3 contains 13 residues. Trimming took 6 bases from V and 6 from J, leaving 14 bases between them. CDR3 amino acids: CASSPSSPNGYTF. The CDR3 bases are TGTGCCAGCAGCCCGAGTTCACCCAATGGCTACACCTTC.

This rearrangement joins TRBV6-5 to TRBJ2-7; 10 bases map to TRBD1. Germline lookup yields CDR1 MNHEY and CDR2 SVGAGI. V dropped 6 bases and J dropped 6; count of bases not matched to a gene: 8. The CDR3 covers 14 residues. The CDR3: CASSPGTGDTEQYF. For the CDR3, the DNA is TGTGCCAGCAGCCCCGGGACAGGGGACACCGAGCAGTACTTC.

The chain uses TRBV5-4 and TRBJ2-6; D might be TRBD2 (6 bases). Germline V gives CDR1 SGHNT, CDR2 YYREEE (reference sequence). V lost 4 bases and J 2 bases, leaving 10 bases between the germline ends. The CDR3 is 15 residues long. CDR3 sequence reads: CASSLGGAGANVLTF. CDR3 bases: TGTGCCAGCAGCCTGGGGGGAGCTGGGGCCAACGTCCTGACTTTC.

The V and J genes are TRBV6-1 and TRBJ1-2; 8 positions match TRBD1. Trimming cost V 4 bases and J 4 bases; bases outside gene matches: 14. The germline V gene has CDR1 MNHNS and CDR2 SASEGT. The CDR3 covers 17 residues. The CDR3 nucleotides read TGTGCCAGCAGTGGCCACCTACCCTGGACAGGGTCCTATGGCTACACCTTC. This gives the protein CASSGHLPWTGSYGYTF.

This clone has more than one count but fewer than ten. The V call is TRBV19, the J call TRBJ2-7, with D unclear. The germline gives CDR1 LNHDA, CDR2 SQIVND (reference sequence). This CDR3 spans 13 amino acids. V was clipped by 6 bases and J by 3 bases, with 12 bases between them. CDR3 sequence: CASRSSQLYEQYF. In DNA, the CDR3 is TGTGCCAGTAGGTCCTCTCAACTCTACGAGCAGTACTTC.

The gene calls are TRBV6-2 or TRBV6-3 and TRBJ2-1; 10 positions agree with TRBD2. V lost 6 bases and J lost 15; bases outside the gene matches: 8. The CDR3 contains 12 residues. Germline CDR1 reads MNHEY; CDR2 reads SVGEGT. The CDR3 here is CASSQNSGGRFF. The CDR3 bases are TGTGCCAGCAGCCAAAATAGCGGGGGGCGGTTCTTC.

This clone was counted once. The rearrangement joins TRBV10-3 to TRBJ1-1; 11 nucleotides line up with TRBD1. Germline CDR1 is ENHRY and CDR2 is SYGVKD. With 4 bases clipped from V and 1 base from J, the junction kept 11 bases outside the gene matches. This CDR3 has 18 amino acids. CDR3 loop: CAISGRTGGSGGNTEAFF. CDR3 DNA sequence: TGTGCCATCAGTGGCCGGACAGGGGGCTCCGGTGGGAACACTGAAGCTTTCTTT.

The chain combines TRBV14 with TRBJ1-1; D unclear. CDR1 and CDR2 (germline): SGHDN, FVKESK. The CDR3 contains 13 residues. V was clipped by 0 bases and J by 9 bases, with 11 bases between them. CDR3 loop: CASSQEGWSQAFF. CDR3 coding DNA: TGTGCCAGCAGCCAAGAAGGTTGGAGCCAAGCTTTCTTT.

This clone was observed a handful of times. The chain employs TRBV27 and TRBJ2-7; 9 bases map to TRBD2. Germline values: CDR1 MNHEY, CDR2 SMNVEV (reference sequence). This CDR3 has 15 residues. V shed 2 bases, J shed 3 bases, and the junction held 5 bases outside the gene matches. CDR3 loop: CASSLLGLASYEQYF. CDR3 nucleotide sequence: TGTGCCAGCAGTTTACTCGGACTAGCGAGCTACGAGCAGTACTTC.

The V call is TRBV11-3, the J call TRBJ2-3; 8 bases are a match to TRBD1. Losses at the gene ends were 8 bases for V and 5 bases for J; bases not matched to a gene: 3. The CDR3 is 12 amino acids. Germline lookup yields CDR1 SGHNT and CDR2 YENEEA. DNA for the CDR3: TGTGCCAGCCAGGGGGCAGGAGATACGCAGTATTTT. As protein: CASQGAGDTQYF.

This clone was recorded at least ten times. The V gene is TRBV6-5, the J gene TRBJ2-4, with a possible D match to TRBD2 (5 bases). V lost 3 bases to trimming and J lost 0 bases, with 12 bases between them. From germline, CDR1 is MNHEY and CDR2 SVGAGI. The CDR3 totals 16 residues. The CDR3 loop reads CASSYGLAVAKNIQYF. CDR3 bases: TGTGCCAGCAGTTATGGTCTAGCTGTAGCCAAAAACATTCAGTACTTC.

CDR3 in DNA: TGCGCCAGCAAGGGCGGGGGAGACTCTGGAAACACCATATATTTT. Protein: CASKGGGDSGNTIYF. The rearrangement links TRBV5-1 to TRBJ1-3; D may be TRBD1 (5 bases). This CDR3 comprises 15 residues. The germline CDR1 and CDR2 sequences are SGHRS and YFSETQ. With 6 bases removed from V and 0 bases from J, the gap between germline ends came to 13 bases.

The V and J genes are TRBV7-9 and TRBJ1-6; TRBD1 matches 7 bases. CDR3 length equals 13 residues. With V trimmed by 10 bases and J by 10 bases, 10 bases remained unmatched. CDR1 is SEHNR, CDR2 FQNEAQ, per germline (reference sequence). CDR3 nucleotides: TGTGCCACGGGGACAGTGACTAACTCACCCCTCCACTTT. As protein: CATGTVTNSPLHF.

CDR3 region: CASSYGTWQETQYF. The CDR3 region has the DNA TGTGCCAGCAGTTACGGGACTTGGCAAGAGACCCAGTACTTC. V gene TRBV6-5 combines with J gene TRBJ2-5, with D possibly matching TRBD2 (6 bases). V was pared by 2 bases and J by 2 bases, with 9 bases between. Germline CDR1 MNHEY, CDR2 SVGAGI. This CDR3 contains 14 residues.

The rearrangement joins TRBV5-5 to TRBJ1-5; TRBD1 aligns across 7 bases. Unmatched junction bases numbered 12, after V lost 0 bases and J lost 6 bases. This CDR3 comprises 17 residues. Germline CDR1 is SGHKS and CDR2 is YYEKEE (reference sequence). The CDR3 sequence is CASSLEQGSGGSQPQHF. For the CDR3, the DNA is TGTGCCAGCAGCTTGGAACAGGGGTCAGGGGGTAGTCAGCCCCAGCATTTT. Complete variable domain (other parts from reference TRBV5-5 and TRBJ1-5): DAGVTQSPTHLIKTRGQQVTLRCSPISGHKSVSWYQQVLGQGPQFIFQYYEKEERGRGNFPDRFSARQFPNYSSELNVNALLLGDSALYLCASSLEQGSGGSQPQHFGDGTRLSIL.

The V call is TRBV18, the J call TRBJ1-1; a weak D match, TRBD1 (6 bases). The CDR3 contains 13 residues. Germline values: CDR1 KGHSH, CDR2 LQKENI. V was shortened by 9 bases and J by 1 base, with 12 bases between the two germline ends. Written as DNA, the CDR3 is TGTGCCAGATTACAGGGTCAGAACACTGAAGCTTTCTTT. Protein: CARLQGQNTEAFF.

The CDR3 loop is CASSVTGGISNQPQHF. DNA of the CDR3: TGTGCCAGCAGTGTGACAGGGGGCATTAGCAATCAGCCCCAGCATTTT. The V call is TRBV6-2 or TRBV6-3, the J call TRBJ1-5, with 10 bases that match TRBD1. V trimming: 5 bases; J trimming: 0 bases; junction bases outside the gene matches: 4. Germline CDR1 reads MNHEY; CDR2 reads SVGEGT. The CDR3 has 16 residues.

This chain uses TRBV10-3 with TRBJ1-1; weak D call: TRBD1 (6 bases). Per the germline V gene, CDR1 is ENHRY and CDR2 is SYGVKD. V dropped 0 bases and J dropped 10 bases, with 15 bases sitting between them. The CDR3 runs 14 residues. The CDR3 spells CAISESEGGRGAFF. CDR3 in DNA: TGTGCCATCAGTGAGTCTGAGGGGGGGCGCGGAGCTTTCTTT.